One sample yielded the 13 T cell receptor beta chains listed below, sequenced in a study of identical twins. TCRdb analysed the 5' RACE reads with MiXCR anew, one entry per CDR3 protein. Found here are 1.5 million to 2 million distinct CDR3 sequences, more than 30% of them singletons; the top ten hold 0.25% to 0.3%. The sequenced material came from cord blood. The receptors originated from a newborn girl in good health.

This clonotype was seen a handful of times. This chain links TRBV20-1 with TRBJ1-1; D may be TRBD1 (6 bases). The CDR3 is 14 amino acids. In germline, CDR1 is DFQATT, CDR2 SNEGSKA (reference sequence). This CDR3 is CSCPTNRENTEAFF. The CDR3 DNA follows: TGCAGCTGTCCTACTAACAGGGAGAACACTGAAGCTTTCTTT.

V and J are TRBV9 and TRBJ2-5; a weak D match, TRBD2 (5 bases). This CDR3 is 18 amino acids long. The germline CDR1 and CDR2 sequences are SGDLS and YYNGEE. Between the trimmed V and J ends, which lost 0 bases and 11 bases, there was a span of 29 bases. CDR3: CASSVGIGMAGSYNEQYF. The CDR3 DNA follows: TGTGCCAGCAGCGTAGGGATTGGAATGGCGGGTTCCTACAATGAGCAGTACTTC.

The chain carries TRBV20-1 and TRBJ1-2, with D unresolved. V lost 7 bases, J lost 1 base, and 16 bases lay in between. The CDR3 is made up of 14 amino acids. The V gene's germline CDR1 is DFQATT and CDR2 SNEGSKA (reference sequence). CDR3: CSDTRLQLNYGYTF. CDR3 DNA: TGCAGTGATACGAGACTCCAACTTAACTATGGCTACACCTTC.

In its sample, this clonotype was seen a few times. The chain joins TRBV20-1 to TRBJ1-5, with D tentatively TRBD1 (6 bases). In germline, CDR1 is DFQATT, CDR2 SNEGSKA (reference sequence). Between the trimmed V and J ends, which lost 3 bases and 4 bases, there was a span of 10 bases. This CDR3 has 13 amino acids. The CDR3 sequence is CSASSRGNQPQHF. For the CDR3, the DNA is TGCAGTGCTAGTTCCAGGGGTAATCAGCCCCAGCATTTT.

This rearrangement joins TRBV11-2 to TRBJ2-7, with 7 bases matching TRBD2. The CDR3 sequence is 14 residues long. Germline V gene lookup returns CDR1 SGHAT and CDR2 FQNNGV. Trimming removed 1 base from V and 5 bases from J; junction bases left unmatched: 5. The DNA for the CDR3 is TGTGCCAGCAGCTTAGCGGGGGGTTCCCACGAGCAGTACTTC. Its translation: CASSLAGGSHEQYF.

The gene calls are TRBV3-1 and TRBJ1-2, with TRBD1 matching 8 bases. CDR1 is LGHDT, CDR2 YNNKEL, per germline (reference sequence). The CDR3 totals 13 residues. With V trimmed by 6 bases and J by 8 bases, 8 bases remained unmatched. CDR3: CASRDREVEGYTF. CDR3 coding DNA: TGTGCCAGCAGGGACAGGGAGGTGGAGGGCTACACCTTC.

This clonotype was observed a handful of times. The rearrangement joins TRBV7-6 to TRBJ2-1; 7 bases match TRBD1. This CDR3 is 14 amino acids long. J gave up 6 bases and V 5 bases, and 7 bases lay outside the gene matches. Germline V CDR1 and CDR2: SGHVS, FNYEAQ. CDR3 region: CASSHDRVFNEQFF. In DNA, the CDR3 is TGTGCCAGCAGCCATGACAGGGTGTTCAATGAGCAGTTCTTC. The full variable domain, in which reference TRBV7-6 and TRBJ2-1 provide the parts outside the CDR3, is GAGVSQSPRYKVTKRGQDVALRCDPISGHVSLYWYRQALGQGPEFLTYFNYEAQQDKSGLPNDRFSAERPEGSISTLTIQRTEQRDSAMYRCASSHDRVFNEQFFGPGTRLTVL.

CDR3 DNA sequence: TGTGCCAGCAGTGACCCCGGACAGGGGACCGGGGAGCTGTTTTTT. It codes for CASSDPGQGTGELFF. V gene TRBV25-1 combines with J gene TRBJ2-2; 9 bases line up with TRBD1. Trimming at V came to 3 bases and at J to 5 bases, leaving 4 bases not matched to a gene. CDR3 length equals 15 residues. Germline loops: CDR1 MGHDK, CDR2 SYGVNS.

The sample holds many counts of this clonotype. CDR3 bases: TGTGCCAGCAGCTCCCGGACGGATTATGGCTACACCTTC. It codes for CASSSRTDYGYTF. V is TRBV7-6 and J is TRBJ1-2; no clear D gene. Germline CDR1 reads SGHVS; CDR2 reads FNYEAQ. V lost 4 bases and J lost 5, with 11 bases in between. This CDR3 is built from 13 residues.

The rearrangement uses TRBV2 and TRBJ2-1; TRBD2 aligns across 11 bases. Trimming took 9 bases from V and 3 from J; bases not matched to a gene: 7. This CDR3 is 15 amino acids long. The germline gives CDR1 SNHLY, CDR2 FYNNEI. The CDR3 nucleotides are TGTGCCAGAAGTTTACTAGCGGGGGACTACAATGAGCAGTTCTTC. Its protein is CARSLLAGDYNEQFF.

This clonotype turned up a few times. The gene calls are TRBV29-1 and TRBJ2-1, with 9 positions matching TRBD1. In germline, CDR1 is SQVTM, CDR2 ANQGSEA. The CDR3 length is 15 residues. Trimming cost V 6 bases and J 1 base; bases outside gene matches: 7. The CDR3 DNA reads TGCAGCGTGGAGCCTGGACAGGGGTCCTACAATGAGCAGTTCTTC. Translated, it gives CSVEPGQGSYNEQFF.

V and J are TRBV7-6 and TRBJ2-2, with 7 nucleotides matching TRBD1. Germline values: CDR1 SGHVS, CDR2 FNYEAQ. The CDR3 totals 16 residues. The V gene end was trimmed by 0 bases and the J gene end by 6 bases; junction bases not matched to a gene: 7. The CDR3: CASSLAPGQVAGELFF. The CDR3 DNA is TGTGCCAGCAGCTTAGCGCCTGGACAGGTTGCCGGGGAGCTGTTTTTT. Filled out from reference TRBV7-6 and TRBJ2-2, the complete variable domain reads GAGVSQSPRYKVTKRGQDVALRCDPISGHVSLYWYRQALGQGPEFLTYFNYEAQQDKSGLPNDRFSAERPEGSISTLTIQRTEQRDSAMYRCASSLAPGQVAGELFFGEGSRLTVL.

The CDR3 DNA reads as TGCAGCGTTGAAAACGGAGCTTTCTTT. Protein: CSVENGAFF. This rearrangement joins TRBV29-1 to TRBJ1-1; D uncertain. The CDR3 loop spans 9 amino acids. The V end lost 2 bases, the J end lost 10 bases, and 5 bases lay between the germline ends. From germline, CDR1 is SQVTM and CDR2 ANQGSEA.